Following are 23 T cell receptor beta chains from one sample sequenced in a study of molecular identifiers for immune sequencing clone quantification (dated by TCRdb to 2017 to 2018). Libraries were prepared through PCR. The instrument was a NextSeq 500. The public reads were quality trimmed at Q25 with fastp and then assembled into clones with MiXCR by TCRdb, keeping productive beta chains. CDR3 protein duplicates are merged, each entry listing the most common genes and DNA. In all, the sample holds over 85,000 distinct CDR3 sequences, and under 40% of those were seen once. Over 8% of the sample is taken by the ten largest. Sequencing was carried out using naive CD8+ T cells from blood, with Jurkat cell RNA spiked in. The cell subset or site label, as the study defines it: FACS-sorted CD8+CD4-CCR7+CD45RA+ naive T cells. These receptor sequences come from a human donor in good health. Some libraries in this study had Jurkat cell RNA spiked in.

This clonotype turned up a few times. The chain's CDR3 is CASSQIAGTLKFF. CDR3 bases: TGCGCCAGCAGCCAGATCGCGGGGACCCTGAAGTTCTTC. V usage is TRBV4-1 and J usage is TRBJ2-1; a possible D gene is TRBD2 (6 bases). The length of the CDR3 is 13 residues. Germline V gives CDR1 MGHRA, CDR2 YSYEKL. V was pared by 3 bases and J by 14 bases, with 17 bases between.

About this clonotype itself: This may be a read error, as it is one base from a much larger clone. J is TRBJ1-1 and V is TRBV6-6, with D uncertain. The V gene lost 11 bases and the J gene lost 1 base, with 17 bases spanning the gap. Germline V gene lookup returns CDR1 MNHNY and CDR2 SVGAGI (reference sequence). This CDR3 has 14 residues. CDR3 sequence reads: CACNPWVGNTEAFF. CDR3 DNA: TGTGCCTGCAATCCCTGGGTCGGGAACACTGAAGCTTTCTTT.

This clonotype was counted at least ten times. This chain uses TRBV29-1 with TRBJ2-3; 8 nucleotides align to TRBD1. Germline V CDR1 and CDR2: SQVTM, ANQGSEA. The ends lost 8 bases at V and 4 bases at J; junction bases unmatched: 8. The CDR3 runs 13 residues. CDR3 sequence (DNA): TGCAGCCTACTGACAGGGGAGTCAGATACGCAGTATTTT. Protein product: CSLLTGESDTQYF.

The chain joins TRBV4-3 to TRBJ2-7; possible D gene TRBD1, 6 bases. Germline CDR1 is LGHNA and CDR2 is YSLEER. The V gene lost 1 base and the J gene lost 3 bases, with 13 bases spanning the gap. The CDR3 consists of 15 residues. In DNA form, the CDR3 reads TGCGCCAGCAGCCAAGCCTTGGGGGCTGGCTACGAGCAGTACTTC. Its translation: CASSQALGAGYEQYF.

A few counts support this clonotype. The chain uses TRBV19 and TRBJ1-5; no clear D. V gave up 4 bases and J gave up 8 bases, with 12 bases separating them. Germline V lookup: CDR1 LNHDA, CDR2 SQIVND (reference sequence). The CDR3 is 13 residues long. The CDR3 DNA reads TGTGCCAGTAGTACATACATCGGGGAGCCCCAGCATTTT. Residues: CASSTYIGEPQHF.

CDR3 region: CSVDVTSVMETQYF. In DNA form, the CDR3 reads TGCAGCGTTGACGTAACTAGCGTGATGGAGACCCAGTACTTC. The chain has TRBV29-1 and TRBJ2-5; TRBD2 aligns across 7 bases. J gave up 5 bases and V 3 bases, and 9 bases lay outside the gene matches. There are 14 residues in the CDR3. Germline assignment: CDR1 SQVTM and CDR2 ANQGSEA.

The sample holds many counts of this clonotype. CDR3 sequence: CSARDLIGRSVNQPQHF. The CDR3 DNA reads TGCAGTGCTAGAGATCTAATTGGGAGGAGCGTAAATCAGCCCCAGCATTTT. This sequence joins TRBV20-1 and TRBJ1-5; D remains unclear. This CDR3 comprises 17 residues. Per germline, CDR1 DFQATT and CDR2 SNEGSKA (reference sequence). V lost 0 bases, J lost 4 bases, and 19 bases lay in between.

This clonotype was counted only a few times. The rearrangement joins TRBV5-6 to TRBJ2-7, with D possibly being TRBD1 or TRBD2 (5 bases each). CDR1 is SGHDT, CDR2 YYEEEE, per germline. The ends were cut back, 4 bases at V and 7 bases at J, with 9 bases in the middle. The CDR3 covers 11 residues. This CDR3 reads CASSRWGEQYF. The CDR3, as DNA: TGTGCCAGCAGCCGGTGGGGGGAGCAGTACTTC.

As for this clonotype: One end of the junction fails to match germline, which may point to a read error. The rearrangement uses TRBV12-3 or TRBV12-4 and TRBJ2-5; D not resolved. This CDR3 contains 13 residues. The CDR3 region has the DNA TGTGCCAGCAGTTTAGTGCGGTTAGAGACTCAGTACTTC. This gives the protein CASSLVRLETQYF.

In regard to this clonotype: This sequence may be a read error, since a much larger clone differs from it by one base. CDR3 in DNA: TGTGCCAGCAGTTTATATAGCAAACAGCCCCAGCATTTT. Protein: CASSLYSKQPQHF. The chain carries TRBV12-3 or TRBV12-4 and TRBJ1-5; D is unclear. The CDR3 runs 13 residues.

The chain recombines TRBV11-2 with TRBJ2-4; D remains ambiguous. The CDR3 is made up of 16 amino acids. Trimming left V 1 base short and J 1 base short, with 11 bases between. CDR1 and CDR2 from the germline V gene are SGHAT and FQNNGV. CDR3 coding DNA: TGTGCCAGCAGCTTAGGTAGATTAATCGCCAAAAACATTCAGTACTTC. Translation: CASSLGRLIAKNIQYF.

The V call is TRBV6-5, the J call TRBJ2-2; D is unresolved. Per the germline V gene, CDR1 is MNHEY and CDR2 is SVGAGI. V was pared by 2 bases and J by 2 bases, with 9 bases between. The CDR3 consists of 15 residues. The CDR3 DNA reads TGTGCCAGCAGTTACCAGGCTCAAAACACCGGGGAGCTGTTTTTT. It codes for CASSYQAQNTGELFF.

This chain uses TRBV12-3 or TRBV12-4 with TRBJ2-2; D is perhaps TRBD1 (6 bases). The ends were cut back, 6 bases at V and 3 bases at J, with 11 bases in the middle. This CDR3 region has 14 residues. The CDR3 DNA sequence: TGTGCCAGCAGGTTACAGGGATACACCGGGGAGCTGTTTTTT. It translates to CASRLQGYTGELFF.

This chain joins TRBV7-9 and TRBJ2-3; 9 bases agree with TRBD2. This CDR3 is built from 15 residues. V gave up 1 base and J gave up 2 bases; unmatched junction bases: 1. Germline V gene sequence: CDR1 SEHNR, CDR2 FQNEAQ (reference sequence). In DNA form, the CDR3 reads TGTGCCAGCAGCTTAGTAGCGGGGGCCACAGATACGCAGTATTTT. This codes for CASSLVAGATDTQYF.

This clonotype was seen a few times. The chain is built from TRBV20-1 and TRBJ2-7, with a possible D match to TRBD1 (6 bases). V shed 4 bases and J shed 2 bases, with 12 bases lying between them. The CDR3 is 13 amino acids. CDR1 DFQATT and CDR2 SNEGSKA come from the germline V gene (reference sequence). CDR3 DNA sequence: TGCAGTGCTATAACAGGGTCGCCCTACGAGCAGTACTTC. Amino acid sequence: CSAITGSPYEQYF.

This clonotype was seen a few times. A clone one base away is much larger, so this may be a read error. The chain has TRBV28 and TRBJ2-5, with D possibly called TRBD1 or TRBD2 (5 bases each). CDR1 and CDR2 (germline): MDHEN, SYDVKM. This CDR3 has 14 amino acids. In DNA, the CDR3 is TGTGCCAGCAGTTTAGGGGGTGGGCAAGAGCCCCAGTACTTC. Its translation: CASSLGGGQEPQYF.

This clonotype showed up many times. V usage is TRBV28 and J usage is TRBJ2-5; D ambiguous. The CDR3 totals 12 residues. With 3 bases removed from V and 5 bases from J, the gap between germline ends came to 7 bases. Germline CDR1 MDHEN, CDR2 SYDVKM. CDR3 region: CASSFGSETQYF. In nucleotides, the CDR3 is TGTGCCAGCAGTTTCGGCTCTGAGACCCAGTACTTC.

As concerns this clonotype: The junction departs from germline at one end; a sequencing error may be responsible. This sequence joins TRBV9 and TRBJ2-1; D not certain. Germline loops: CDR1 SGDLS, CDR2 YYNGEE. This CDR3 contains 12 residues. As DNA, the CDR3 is TGTGCCAGCAGCCCCGACCTCAAAGAGCAGATCTTC. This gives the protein CASSPDLKEQIF.

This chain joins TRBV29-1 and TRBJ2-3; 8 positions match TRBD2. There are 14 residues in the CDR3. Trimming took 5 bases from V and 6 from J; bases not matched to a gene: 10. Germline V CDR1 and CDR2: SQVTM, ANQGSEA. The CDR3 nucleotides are TGCAGCGTTCTTGTAAGCGGGGGTTTTGATACGCAGTATTTT. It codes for CSVLVSGGFDTQYF.

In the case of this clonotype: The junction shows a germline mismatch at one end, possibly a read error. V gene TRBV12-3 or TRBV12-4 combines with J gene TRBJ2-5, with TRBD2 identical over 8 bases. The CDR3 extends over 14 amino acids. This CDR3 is CASSPSGGQEPQYF. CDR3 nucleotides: TGTGCCAGCAGCCCCTCGGGGGGGCAAGAGCCCCAGTACTTC.

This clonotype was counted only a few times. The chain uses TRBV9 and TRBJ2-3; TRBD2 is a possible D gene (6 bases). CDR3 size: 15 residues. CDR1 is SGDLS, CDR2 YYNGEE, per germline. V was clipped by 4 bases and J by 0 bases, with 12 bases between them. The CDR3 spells CASSMGLTSTDTQYF. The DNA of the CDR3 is TGTGCCAGCAGCATGGGACTGACTAGCACAGATACGCAGTATTTT.

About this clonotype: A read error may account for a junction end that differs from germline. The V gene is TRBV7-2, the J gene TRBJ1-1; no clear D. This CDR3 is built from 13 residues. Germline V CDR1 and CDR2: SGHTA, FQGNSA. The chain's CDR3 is CASSLLSNIEAFF. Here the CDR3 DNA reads TGTGCCAGCAGCTTGTTATCGAACATTGAAGCTTTCTTT.

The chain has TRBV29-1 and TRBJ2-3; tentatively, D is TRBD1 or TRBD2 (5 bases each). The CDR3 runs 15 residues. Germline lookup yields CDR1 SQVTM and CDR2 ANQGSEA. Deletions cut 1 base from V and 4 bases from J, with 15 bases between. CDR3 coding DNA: TGCAGCGTTGAAGTTTGGGGGAGTGTTGCAGATACGCAGTATTTT. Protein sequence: CSVEVWGSVADTQYF.